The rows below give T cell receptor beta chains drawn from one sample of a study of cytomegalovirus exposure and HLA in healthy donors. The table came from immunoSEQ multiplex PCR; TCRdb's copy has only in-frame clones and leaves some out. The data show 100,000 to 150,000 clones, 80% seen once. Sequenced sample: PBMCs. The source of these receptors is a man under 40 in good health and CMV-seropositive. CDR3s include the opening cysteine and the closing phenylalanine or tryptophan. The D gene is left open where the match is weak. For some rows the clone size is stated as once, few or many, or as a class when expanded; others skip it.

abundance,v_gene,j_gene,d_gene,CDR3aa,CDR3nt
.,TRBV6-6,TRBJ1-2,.,CASSQGPGTINYGYTF,TGTGCCAGCTCCCAAGGTCCAGGAACGATTAACTATGGCTACACCTTC
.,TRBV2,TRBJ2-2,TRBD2,CASSTGTSGGAGELFF,TGTGCCAGCAGTACCGGGACTAGCGGGGGGGCCGGGGAGCTGTTTTTT
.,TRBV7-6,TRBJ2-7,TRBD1,CASSRQGDSYEQYF,TGTGCCAGCAGCCGGCAGGGGGATTCCTACGAGCAGTATTTC
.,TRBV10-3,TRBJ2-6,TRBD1,CAISEGGTGHSGANVLTF,TGTGCCATCAGTGAGGGGGGGACAGGGCACTCTGGGGCCAACGTCCTGACTTTC
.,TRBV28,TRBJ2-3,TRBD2,CASRLAASTDTQYF,TGTGCCAGTCGACTAGCGGCTAGCACAGATACGCAGTATTTT
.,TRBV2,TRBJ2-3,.,CASSETFFTDTQYF,TGTGCCAGCAGTGAAACTTTTTTCACAGATACGCAGTATTTT
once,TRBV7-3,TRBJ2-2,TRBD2,CASSRPLAGGPDTGELFF,TGTGCCAGCAGCCGCCCACTAGCGGGGGGGCCCGACACCGGGGAGCTGTTTTTT
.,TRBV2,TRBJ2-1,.,CASSEVSIGEQFF,TGTGCCAGCAGTGAAGTTTCTATTGGTGAGCAGTTCTTC
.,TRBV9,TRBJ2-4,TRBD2,CASSVGIAGGPLAKNIQYF,TGTGCCAGCAGCGTAGGAATAGCGGGGGGCCCTCTAGCCAAAAACATTCAGTACTTC
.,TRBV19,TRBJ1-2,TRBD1,CASSSWTGGVGGYTF,TGTGCCAGTAGTAGCTGGACAGGGGGCGTCGGTGGCTACACCTTC
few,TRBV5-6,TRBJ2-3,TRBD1,CATSHRGTGVVDTQYF,TGTGCCACTAGTCACAGGGGGACAGGGGTGGTGGATACGCAGTATTTT
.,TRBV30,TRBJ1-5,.,CAWSAHIFEQPQHF,TGTGCCTGGAGTGCACACATTTTTGAACAGCCCCAGCATTTT
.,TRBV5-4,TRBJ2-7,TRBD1,CASSRQGAYEQYF,TGTGCCAGCAGCCGACAGGGGGCCTACGAGCAGTACTTC
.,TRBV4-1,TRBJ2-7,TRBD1,CASSQVLQGNHEQYF,TGCGCCAGCAGCCAAGTATTACAGGGGAACCACGAGCAGTACTTC
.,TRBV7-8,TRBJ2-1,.,CASSLAPAGNEQFF,TGTGCCAGCAGCTTAGCGCCGGCGGGGAATGAGCAGTTCTTC
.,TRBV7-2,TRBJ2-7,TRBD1,CASSFSGQGNYEQYF,TGTGCCAGCAGCTTTTCTGGACAGGGGAACTACGAGCAGTACTTC
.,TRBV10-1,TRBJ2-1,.,CASSESIGGIHEQFF,TGCGCCAGCAGTGAGTCGATCGGGGGTATCCATGAGCAGTTCTTC
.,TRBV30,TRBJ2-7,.,CAFRRGVDEQYF,TGTGCCTTTAGGAGGGGTGTTGACGAGCAGTACTTC
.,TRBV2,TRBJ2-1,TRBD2,CASVRLAGGPGVDNEQFF,TGTGCCAGCGTCAGACTAGCGGGGGGGCCAGGTGTCGACAATGAGCAGTTCTTC
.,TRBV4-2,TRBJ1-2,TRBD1,CASSQGTGGFGYTF,TGTGCCAGCAGCCAAGGGACAGGGGGCTTTGGCTACACCTTC
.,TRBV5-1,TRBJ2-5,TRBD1,CASSQRRTGVEETQYF,TGCGCCAGCAGCCAAAGGCGGACAGGGGTGGAGGAGACCCAGTACTTC
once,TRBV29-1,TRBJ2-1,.,CSVEAPPRGRNEQFF,TGCAGCGTTGAAGCCCCCCCCCGGGGAAGAAATGAGCAGTTCTTC
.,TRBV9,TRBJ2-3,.,CASSPFYFQTSTDTQYF,TGTGCCAGCAGCCCTTTCTACTTTCAAACTAGCACAGATACGCAGTATTTT
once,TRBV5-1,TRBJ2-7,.,CASSPAVGAKSYEQYF,TGCGCCAGCAGCCCGGCGGTGGGGGCTAAATCCTACGAGCAGTACTTC
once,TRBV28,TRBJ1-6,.,CASSLPSLGGKSPLHF,TGTGCCAGCAGTTTACCCAGCCTGGGAGGTAAATCACCCCTCCACTTT
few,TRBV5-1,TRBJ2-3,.,CASSLGQEGTDTQYF,TGCGCCAGCAGCTTGGGGCAGGAGGGCACAGATACGCAGTATTTT
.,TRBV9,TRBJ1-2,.,CASSVPGRGGRDYGYTF,TGTGCCAGCAGCGTACCGGGAAGGGGGGGCCGGGACTATGGCTACACCTTC
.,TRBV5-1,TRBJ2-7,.,CASSFASTEYEQYF,TGCGCCAGCAGCTTTGCTAGCACCGAATACGAGCAGTACTTC
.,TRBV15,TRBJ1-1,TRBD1,CATSRDSGGTEAFF,TGTGCCACCAGCAGAGATTCAGGGGGGACTGAAGCTTTCTTT
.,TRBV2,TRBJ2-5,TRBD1,CASTGGEGAQETQYF,TGTGCCAGCACCGGCGGTGAGGGGGCCCAAGAGACCCAGTACTTC
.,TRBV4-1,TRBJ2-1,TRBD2,CASSQGASGGLSSYNEQFF,TGCGCCAGCAGCCAAGGGGCTAGCGGGGGTTTAAGCTCCTACAATGAGCAGTTCTTC
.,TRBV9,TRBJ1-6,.,CASARGRAASPLHF,TGTGCCAGCGCGAGAGGCAGGGCGGCTTCACCCCTCCACTTT
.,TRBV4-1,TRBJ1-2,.,CASSQDRAKGYTF,TGCGCCAGCAGCCAAGACAGGGCCAAGGGCTACACCTTC
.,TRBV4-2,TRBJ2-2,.,CASSPLGVIANTGELFF,TGTGCCAGCAGCCCACTCGGTGTGATAGCTAACACCGGGGAGCTGTTTTTT
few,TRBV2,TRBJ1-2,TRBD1,CASSATDRVYYYGYTF,TGTGCCAGCAGCGCTACCGACAGGGTGTATTACTATGGCTACACCTTC